The sequence of this TCR beta chain was determined in a study of blood T cell repertoires in COVID-19 (dated by TCRdb to the early 2020s). Some background on the complete study: Samples covering the acute and convalescent phases of COVID-19 were provided by collaborators in the United States, Italy and Spain. The material from the prospective study consisted of cDNA or gDNA derived from T cells, B-cell-depleted T cells, or PBMCs. The dataset comprised deeply sampled blood TCRbeta repertoires from subjects exposed to, actively infected with, or recovered from COVID-19. The repertoires were released in a freely available public database intended as a resource for research on the immune response to SARS-CoV-2. The samples were drawn from the first 160 participants of the ongoing ImmuneRACE study and from 950 to 1,500 subjects provided by 6 global collaborators. The sample metadata nearly always contained a de-identified subject ID, COVID-19 status, age in years and sex. HLA class I and class II types, where available, came from metadata supplied by the sample provider rather than from assay-based typing. The investigation overall reported the following: The amount of clinical and demographic metadata varied by source and participant and was provided uncurated.

TCRbeta CDR3 regions were amplified from genomic DNA by means of the immunoSEQ Assay, a bias-controlled multiplex PCR. The original pipeline was this. Within the assay, amplification of reference gene primers was used to estimate how many nucleated cells each sample contained. Sequence reads were collapsed and filtered to measure the absolute abundance of every unique TCRbeta CDR3 rearrangement. For each sample, productive Simpson clonality was calculated as the square root of Simpson's diversity index over productive rearrangements. The table comes from immuneACCESS by way of TCRdb, which keeps in-frame sequences with V and J called. Part of the clones is missing from these tables; in studies checked, under half for an unresolved V gene and the rest for unknown reasons. V, J and clone size are taken as reported in that table, and D and trimming were inferred from the DNA itself. In all, the sample holds 150,000 to 200,000 clones, and 85% to 95% of those were seen once. Approximately 4.6% of the sample is held by the ten biggest clonotypes.

Whole blood was collected in K2EDTA tubes by collaborating institutions according to the institutions' own protocols. For TCRbeta analysis, collaborator samples were shipped as frozen whole blood, as isolated PBMCs, or as DNA extracted from either sample type. A note on this clone: This clone's antigen is unknown. It has no much larger one-base neighbor in the sample; base qualities were not kept.

This TCR came from a woman aged 50 to 60 with acute or convalescent COVID-19. The source material was peripheral blood.

CDR3 reads: CASHNGQGGQPQHF. The DNA is TGTGCCAGCCATAATGGACAGGGCGGTCAGCCCCAGCATTTT. The chain employs TRBV18 and TRBJ1-5, and 8 bases in between align with TRBD1. Trimming accounts for 8 bases at V and 6 bases at J, while the number of junction bases matched to no gene is 9. The CDR3 numbers 14 residues from cysteine through phenylalanine. The read is trimmed to its CDR3 DNA, 42 bases read in frame from base 1. Taken from the germline V gene, the CDR1 and CDR2 loops are KGHSH and LQKENI.